Here is one TCR beta chain with its context. Its antigen is currently unknown. Trimming at V came to 8 bases and at J to 5 bases, leaving 11 bases not matched to a gene. This CDR3 has 14 amino acids. Germline-derived CDR1 and CDR2 are SNHLY and FYNNEI. These data belong to a study of OX40 agonist ivuxolimab in advanced cancers. Study results and limitations: More expanded clones were found, on average, in CD8+ than in CD4+ T cells.

Sequencing used immunoSEQ multiplex PCR; TCRdb keeps in-frame clones, though not all of them. Here the sample spans tens of thousands of clones, approximately 90% being singletons. This sequence was found in an adult with an advanced solid tumor such as melanoma, head and neck, liver or kidney cancer. J is TRBJ2-5 and V is TRBV2; TRBD2 matches at 7 bases. The sample was CD4+ or CD8+ T cells sorted from blood, taken in a trial of the OX40 agonist ivuxolimab. CDR3 sequence reads: CASGRDFGGETQYF. The CDR3 DNA sequence: TGTGCCAGCGGGAGGGACTTTGGAGGGGAGACCCAGTACTTC.